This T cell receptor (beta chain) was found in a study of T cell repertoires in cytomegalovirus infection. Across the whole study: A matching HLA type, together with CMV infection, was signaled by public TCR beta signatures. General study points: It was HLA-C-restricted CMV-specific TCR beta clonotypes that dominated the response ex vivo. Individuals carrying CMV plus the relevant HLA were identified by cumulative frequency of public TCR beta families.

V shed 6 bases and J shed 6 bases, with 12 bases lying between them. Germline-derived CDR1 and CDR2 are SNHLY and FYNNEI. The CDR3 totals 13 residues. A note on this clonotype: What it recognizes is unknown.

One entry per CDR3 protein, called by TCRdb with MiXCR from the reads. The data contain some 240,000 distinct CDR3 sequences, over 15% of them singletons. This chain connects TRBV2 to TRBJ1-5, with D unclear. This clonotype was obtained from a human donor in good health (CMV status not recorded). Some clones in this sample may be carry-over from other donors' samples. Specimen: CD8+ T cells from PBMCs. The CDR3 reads CASRVDGIQPQHF. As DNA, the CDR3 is TGTGCCAGCAGAGTAGATGGGATTCAGCCCCAGCATTTT.